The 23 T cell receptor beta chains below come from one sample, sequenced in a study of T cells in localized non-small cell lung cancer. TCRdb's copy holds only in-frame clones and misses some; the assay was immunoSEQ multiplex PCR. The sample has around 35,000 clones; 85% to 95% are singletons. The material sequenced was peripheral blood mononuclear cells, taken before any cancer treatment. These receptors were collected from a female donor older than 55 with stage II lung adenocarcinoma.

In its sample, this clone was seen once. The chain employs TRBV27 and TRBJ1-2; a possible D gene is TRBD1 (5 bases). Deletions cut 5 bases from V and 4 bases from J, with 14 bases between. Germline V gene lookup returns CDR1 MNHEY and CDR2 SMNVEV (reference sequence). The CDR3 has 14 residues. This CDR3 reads CASSPLEGVYGYTF. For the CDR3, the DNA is TGTGCCAGCAGTCCGCTAGAAGGGGTCTATGGCTACACCTTC.

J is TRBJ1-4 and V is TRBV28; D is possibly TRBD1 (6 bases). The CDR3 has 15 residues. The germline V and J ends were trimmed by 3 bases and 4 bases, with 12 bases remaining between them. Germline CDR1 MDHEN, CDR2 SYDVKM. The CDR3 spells CASSFSQGGNEKLFF. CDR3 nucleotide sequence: TGTGCCAGCAGTTTCTCACAGGGAGGTAATGAAAAACTGTTTTTT.

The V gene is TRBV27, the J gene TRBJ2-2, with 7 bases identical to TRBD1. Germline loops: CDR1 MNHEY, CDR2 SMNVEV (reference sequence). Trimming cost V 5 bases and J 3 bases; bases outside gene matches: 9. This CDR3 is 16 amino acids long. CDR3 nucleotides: TGTGCCAGCAGTGGAGAGCCGGGACAGTACACCGGGGAGCTGTTTTTT. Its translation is CASSGEPGQYTGELFF.

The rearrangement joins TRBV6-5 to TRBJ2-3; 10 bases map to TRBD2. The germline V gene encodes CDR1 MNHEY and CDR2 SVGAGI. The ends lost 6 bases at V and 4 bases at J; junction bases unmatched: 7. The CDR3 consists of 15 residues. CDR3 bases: TGTGCCAGCAGCTCGGGTAGCGGGGGGTCAGATACGCAGTATTTT. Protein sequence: CASSSGSGGSDTQYF.

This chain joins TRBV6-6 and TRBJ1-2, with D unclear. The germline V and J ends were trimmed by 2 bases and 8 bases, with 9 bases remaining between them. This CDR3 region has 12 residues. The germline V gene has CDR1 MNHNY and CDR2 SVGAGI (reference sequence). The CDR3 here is CASSYGPSGYTF. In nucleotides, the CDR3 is TGTGCCAGCAGTTACGGGCCATCCGGCTACACCTTC.

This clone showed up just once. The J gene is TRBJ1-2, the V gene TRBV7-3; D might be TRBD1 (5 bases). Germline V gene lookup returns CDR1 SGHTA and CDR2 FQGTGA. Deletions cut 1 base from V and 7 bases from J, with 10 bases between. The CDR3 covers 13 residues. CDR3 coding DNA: TGTGCCAGCAGCTTAAAGACAGAAGCTGGCTACACCTTC. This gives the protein CASSLKTEAGYTF.

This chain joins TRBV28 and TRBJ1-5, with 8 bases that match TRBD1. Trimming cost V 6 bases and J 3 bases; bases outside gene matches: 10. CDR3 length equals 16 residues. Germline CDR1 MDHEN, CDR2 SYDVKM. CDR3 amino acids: CASRVQGAVVNQPQHF. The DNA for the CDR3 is TGTGCCAGCAGGGTCCAGGGGGCAGTTGTCAATCAGCCCCAGCATTTT.

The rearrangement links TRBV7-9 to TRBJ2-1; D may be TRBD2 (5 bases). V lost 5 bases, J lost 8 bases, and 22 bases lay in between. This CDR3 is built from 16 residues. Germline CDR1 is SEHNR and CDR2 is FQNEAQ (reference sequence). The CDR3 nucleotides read TGTGCCAGCAGCCCAGAGGGAGAGGTAAGTTTGGATGAGCAGTTCTTC. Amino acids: CASSPEGEVSLDEQFF.

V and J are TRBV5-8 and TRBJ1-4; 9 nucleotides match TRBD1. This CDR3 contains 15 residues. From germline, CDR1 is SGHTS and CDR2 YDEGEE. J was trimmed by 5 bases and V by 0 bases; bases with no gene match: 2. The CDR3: CASSLVGTGNEKLFF. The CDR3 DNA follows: TGTGCCAGCAGCTTGGTAGGGACAGGGAATGAAAAACTGTTTTTT.

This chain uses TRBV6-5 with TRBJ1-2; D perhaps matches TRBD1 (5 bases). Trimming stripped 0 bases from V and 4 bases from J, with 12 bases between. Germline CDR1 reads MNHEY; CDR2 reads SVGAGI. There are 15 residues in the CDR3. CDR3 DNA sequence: TGTGCCAGCAGTTACTCGGGGTCGGGGCTCTATGGCTACACCTTC. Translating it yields CASSYSGSGLYGYTF.

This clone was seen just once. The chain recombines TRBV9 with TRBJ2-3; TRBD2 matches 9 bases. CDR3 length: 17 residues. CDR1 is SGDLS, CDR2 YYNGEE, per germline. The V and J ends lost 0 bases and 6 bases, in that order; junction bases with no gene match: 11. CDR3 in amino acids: CASSVVYERGERDTQYF. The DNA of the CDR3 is TGTGCCAGCAGCGTAGTTTACGAGCGGGGGGAACGGGATACGCAGTATTTT.

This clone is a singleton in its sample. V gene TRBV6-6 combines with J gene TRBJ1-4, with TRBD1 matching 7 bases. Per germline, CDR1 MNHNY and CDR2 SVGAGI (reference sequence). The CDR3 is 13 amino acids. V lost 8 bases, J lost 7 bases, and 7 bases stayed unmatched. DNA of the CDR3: TGTGCCAGCGGCCGGGACAGTCCTGAAAAACTGTTTTTT. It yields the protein CASGRDSPEKLFF.

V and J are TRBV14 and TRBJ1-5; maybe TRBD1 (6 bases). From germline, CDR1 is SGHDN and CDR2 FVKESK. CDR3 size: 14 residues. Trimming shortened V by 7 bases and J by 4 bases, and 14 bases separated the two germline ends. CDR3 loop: CASNRTGSNQPQHF. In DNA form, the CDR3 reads TGTGCCAGCAACCGAACAGGGTCAAATCAGCCCCAGCATTTT.

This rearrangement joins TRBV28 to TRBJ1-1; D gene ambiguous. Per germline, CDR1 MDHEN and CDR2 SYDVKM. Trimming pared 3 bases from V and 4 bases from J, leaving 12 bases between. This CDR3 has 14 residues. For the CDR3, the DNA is TGTGCCAGCAGTTTCCGCAGGTTGGTCACTGAAGCTTTCTTT. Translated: CASSFRRLVTEAFF.

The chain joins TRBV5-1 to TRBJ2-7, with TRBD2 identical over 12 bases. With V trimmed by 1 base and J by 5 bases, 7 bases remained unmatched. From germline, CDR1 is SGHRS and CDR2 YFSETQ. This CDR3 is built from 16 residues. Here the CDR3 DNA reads TGCGCCAGCAGCTTGCTGCCTAGCGGGAGGGCCGACGAGCAGTACTTC. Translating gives CASSLLPSGRADEQYF.

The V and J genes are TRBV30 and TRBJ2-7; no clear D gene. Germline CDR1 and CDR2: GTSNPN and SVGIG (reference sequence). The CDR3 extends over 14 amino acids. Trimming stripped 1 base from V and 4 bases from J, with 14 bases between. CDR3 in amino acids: CAWSGWGRIYEQYF. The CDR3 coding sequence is TGTGCCTGGAGTGGCTGGGGTAGAATATACGAGCAGTACTTC.

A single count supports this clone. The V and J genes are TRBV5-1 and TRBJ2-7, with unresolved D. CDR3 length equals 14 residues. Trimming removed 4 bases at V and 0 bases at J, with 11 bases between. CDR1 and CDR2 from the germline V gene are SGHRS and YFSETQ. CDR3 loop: CASSASGNSYEQYF. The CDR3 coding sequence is TGCGCCAGCAGCGCCTCAGGAAACTCCTACGAGCAGTACTTC. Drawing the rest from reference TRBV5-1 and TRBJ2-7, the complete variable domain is KAGVTQTPRYLIKTRGQQVTLSCSPISGHRSVSWYQQTPGQGLQFLFEYFSETQRNKGNFPGRFSGRQFSNSRSEMNVSTLELGDSALYLCASSASGNSYEQYFGPGTRLTVT.

The CDR3 bases are TGTGCCAGCACGTTGGGGGGTTTAGGGACCGGGGAGCTGTTTTTT. It yields the protein CASTLGGLGTGELFF. The chain links TRBV28 to TRBJ2-2, with a weak D call TRBD2 (6 bases). Between the trimmed V and J ends, which lost 7 bases and 5 bases, there was a span of 17 bases. The germline gives CDR1 MDHEN, CDR2 SYDVKM. This CDR3 contains 15 residues.

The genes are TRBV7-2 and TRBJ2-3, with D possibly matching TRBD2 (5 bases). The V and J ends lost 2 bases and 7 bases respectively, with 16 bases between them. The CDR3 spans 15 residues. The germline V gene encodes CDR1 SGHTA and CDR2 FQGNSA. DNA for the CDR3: TGTGCCAGCAGCTTACAGCCGGAGGCGGAATATACGCAGTATTTT. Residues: CASSLQPEAEYTQYF.

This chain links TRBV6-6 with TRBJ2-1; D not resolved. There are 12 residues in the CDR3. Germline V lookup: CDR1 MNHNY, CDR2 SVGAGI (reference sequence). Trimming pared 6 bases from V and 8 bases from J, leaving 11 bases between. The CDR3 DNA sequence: TGTGCCAGCAGCCTTAACGCCTATGAGCAGTTCTTC. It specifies CASSLNAYEQFF.

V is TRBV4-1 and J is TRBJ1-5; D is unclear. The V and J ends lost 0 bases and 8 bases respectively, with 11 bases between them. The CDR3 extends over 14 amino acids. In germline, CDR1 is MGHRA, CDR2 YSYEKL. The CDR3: CASSQEGSFEPQHF. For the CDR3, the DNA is TGCGCCAGCAGCCAAGAAGGGTCTTTTGAGCCCCAGCATTTT.

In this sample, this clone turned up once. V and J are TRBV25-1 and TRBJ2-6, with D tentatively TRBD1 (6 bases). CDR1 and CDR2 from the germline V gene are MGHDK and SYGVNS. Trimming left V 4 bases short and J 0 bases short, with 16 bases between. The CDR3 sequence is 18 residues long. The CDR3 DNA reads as TGTGCCAGCAGTGCCCACAGGGTTGGGGGCTCTGGGGCCAACGTCCTGACTTTC. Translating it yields CASSAHRVGGSGANVLTF.

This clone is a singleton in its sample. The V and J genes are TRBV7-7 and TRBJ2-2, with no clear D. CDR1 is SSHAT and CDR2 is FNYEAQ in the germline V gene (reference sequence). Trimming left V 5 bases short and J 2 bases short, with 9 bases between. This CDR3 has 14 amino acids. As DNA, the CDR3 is TGTGCCAGCAGCCCCACAGTAAACACCGGGGAGCTGTTTTTT. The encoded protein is CASSPTVNTGELFF.